The 21 T cell receptor beta chains presented below share a single source sample, sequenced in a study of regulatory T cells in long-lasting Graves disease. CDR3-region Arm-PCR and iRepertoire HTBI primers produced the TCR beta libraries. MiXCR, run by TCRdb on the multiplex PCR reads, gives a single entry per CDR3 protein. Among roughly 420,000 distinct CDR3 sequences listed, less than 15% were seen once. Time point described: newly diagnosed GD, antithyroid drugs for less than 3 months. The TCR library was prepared using RNA isolated from PBMCs. A further study also used this sample, focusing on T cells in Graves' hyperthyroidism and ophthalmopathy.

The input for sequencing was peripheral blood mononuclear cells (PBMCs), taken at new diagnosis, from a patient treated with antithyroid drugs. Receptors were obtained from a woman between 45 and 65 years old with Graves disease.

This clonotype has at least ten counts. The gene calls are TRBV2 and TRBJ2-2; D may be TRBD2 (6 bases). The CDR3 extends over 14 amino acids. V lost 4 bases, J lost 2 bases, and 8 bases lay in between. Germline lookup yields CDR1 SNHLY and CDR2 FYNNEI. CDR3 protein: CASSVLANTGELFF. CDR3 in DNA: TGTGCCAGCAGTGTACTAGCCAACACCGGGGAGCTGTTTTTT.

This chain uses TRBV6-2 or TRBV6-3 with TRBJ2-3; 10 nucleotides line up with TRBD2. Trimming at V came to 5 bases and at J to 1 base, leaving 3 bases not matched to a gene. CDR3 length: 15 amino acids. Germline V gene sequence: CDR1 MNHEY, CDR2 SVGEGT. CDR3 nucleotides: TGTGCCAGCAGTGATGGGACTAGCGGCACAGATACGCAGTATTTT. It encodes CASSDGTSGTDTQYF.

This clonotype was observed many times. The gene calls are TRBV28 and TRBJ1-2; 10 bases match TRBD1. V was clipped by 6 bases and J by 2 bases; unmatched bases: 9. The CDR3 has 16 residues. Per germline, CDR1 MDHEN and CDR2 SYDVKM. Written as DNA, the CDR3 is TGTGCCAGCAGGACCTCAGTGACAGGGGGCAACTATGGCTACACCTTC. Translated: CASRTSVTGGNYGYTF.

V usage is TRBV24-1 and J usage is TRBJ2-1, with D unresolved. This CDR3 spans 12 amino acids. Germline V gives CDR1 KGHDR, CDR2 SFDVKD. V shed 8 bases and J shed 2 bases, with 6 bases lying between them. CDR3 in amino acids: CATMSAYNEQFF. CDR3 in DNA: TGTGCCACCATGTCGGCCTACAATGAGCAGTTCTTC.

This clonotype was picked up many times. This chain uses TRBV20-1 with TRBJ2-5; D is undetermined. From germline, CDR1 is DFQATT and CDR2 SNEGSKA (reference sequence). This CDR3 has 13 amino acids. The V end lost 3 bases, the J end lost 2 bases, and 10 bases lay between the germline ends. The CDR3 loop is CSASSVAQETQYF. CDR3 coding DNA: TGCAGTGCTAGTTCGGTAGCACAAGAGACCCAGTACTTC.

This clonotype was counted ten times or more. This rearrangement joins TRBV27 to TRBJ1-1; TRBD1 matches at 10 bases. The junction had 8 bases not matched to a gene; V was cut back by 5 bases and J by 2 bases. Germline V gives CDR1 MNHEY, CDR2 SMNVEV (reference sequence). The CDR3 covers 16 residues. The CDR3 loop is CASSQTGGSVNTEAFF. DNA of the CDR3: TGTGCCAGCAGTCAGACAGGGGGCTCTGTAAACACTGAAGCTTTCTTT.

There are many counts of this clonotype. V is TRBV11-2 and J is TRBJ2-1, with D possibly matching TRBD1 (6 bases). The CDR3 covers 16 residues. Germline assignment: CDR1 SGHAT and CDR2 FQNNGV. The V end lost 2 bases, the J end lost 7 bases, and 18 bases lay between the germline ends. The CDR3 reads CASSLRGRGTINEQFF. CDR3 DNA sequence: TGTGCCAGCAGCTTAAGAGGTAGGGGGACCATAAATGAGCAGTTCTTC.

As to this clonotype: This likely came from a read error, as a far larger clone is one base away. V usage is TRBV7-9 and J usage is TRBJ2-1; 8 bases fit TRBD2. The CDR3 has 15 residues. Germline V CDR1 and CDR2: SEHNR, FQNEAQ (reference sequence). CDR3 region: CASSLGAGVSYEQFF. Here the CDR3 DNA reads TGTGCCAGCAGTTTAGGAGCGGGAGTGTCCTACGAGCAGTTCTTC.

The chain recombines TRBV24-1 with TRBJ1-2, with TRBD1 matching over 10 bases. Trimming removed 3 bases from V and 2 bases from J; junction bases left unmatched: 8. The CDR3 covers 17 residues. In germline, CDR1 is KGHDR, CDR2 SFDVKD. The CDR3 coding sequence is TGTGCCACCAGTGATGACACTCCGGGACAGGGGAACTATGGCTACACCTTC. It codes for CATSDDTPGQGNYGYTF.

The chain links TRBV20-1 to TRBJ2-7; weak D call: TRBD2 (6 bases). CDR1 and CDR2 (germline): DFQATT, SNEGSKA (reference sequence). Trimming stripped 3 bases from V and 2 bases from J, with 17 bases between. The CDR3 has 15 residues. CDR3 DNA sequence: TGCAGTGCTAGGCGACACGGATCGGGGGCCTACGAGCAGTACTTC. Translation gives CSARRHGSGAYEQYF.

The rearrangement uses TRBV28 and TRBJ1-2, with D possibly being TRBD1 (5 bases). V dropped 5 bases and J dropped 4 bases, with 17 bases sitting between them. Germline V gene data show CDR1 as MDHEN and CDR2 as SYDVKM. The CDR3 spans 15 residues. The CDR3 is CASSHRGGRAYGYTF. CDR3 nucleotide sequence: TGTGCCAGCAGTCATCGGGGGGGGAGAGCCTATGGCTACACCTTC.

A remark on this clonotype: A much more abundant neighbour one base away suggests this may be a read error. V usage is TRBV18 and J usage is TRBJ2-2; D is unresolved. The CDR3 is 16 residues long. V lost 3 bases and J 1 base, leaving 12 bases between the germline ends. Germline CDR1 is KGHSH and CDR2 is LQKENI. The CDR3 bases are TGTGCCAGCTCACCCTCTGTCGGAAGGAACACCGGGGAGCTGTTTTTT. Translated: CASSPSVGRNTGELFF. Full variable domain (missing parts from reference TRBV18 and TRBJ2-2): NAGVMQNPRHLVRRRGQEARLRCSPMKGHSHVYWYRQLPEEGLKFMVYLQKENIIDESGMPKERFSAEFPKEGPSILRIQQVVRGDSAAYFCASSPSVGRNTGELFFGEGSRLTVL.

At least ten counts were recorded for this clonotype. The rearrangement links TRBV6-2 or TRBV6-3 to TRBJ2-1; 10 nucleotides match TRBD2. V lost 6 bases, J lost 0 bases, and 2 bases stayed unmatched. The CDR3 runs to 15 residues. The V gene's germline CDR1 is MNHEY and CDR2 SVGEGT. This CDR3 reads CASRVAGGSYNEQFF. Written as DNA, the CDR3 is TGTGCCAGCAGAGTAGCGGGAGGCTCCTACAATGAGCAGTTCTTC.

This clonotype has just a few counts. The chain employs TRBV3-1 and TRBJ2-1; D assignment may be TRBD1 or TRBD2 (5 bases each). The V end was cut by 4 bases, the J end by 7 bases, with 17 bases between. CDR1 and CDR2 (germline): LGHDT, YNNKEL (reference sequence). The CDR3 loop spans 15 amino acids. The CDR3 sequence is CASSLPGTGANEQFF. DNA of the CDR3: TGTGCCAGCAGCCTCCCCGGGACCGGGGCTAATGAGCAGTTCTTC.

The genes are TRBV7-2 and TRBJ2-2, with 9 bases matching TRBD1. Germline V gene lookup returns CDR1 SGHTA and CDR2 FQGNSA. The CDR3 is made up of 15 amino acids. Unmatched junction bases numbered 7, after V lost 7 bases and J lost 4 bases. The DNA of the CDR3 is TGTGCCAGCACACGGACAGGGGAGAGCACCGGGGAGCTGTTTTTT. This gives the protein CASTRTGESTGELFF.

This clonotype has a count of ten or more. The rearrangement joins TRBV28 to TRBJ2-1; 8 bases align to TRBD1. CDR1 is MDHEN and CDR2 is SYDVKM in the germline V gene. The J segment lost 0 bases and the V segment lost 6 bases, leaving 13 bases of the junction unmatched. The CDR3 is made up of 18 amino acids. CDR3 DNA: TGTGCCAGCAGCCCCGGGACAGGTTATGCTAGCTCCTACAATGAGCAGTTCTTC. This encodes CASSPGTGYASSYNEQFF.

The chain couples TRBV27 to TRBJ2-6; tentatively, D is TRBD1 (6 bases). Trimming removed 6 bases at V and 0 bases at J, with 12 bases between. Germline-derived CDR1 and CDR2 are MNHEY and SMNVEV (reference sequence). The length of the CDR3 is 16 residues. The CDR3 loop reads CASRSDRRSGANVLTF. The CDR3, as DNA: TGTGCCAGCAGATCAGACAGGCGCTCTGGGGCCAACGTCCTGACTTTC.

About this clonotype itself: With a much larger clone just one base away, this may be a read error. J is TRBJ2-3 and V is TRBV27, with D possibly matching TRBD1 (6 bases). This CDR3 comprises 16 residues. Germline V lookup: CDR1 MNHEY, CDR2 SMNVEV (reference sequence). Here the CDR3 reads CASSPGQSVFSYEQCF. Written as DNA, the CDR3 is TGTGCCAGCAGCCCTGGACAGAGCGTTTTCTCCTACGAGCAGTGCTTC.

The chain's CDR3 is CASSPGGGRDGEQYF. The CDR3 DNA reads as TGTGCCAGCTCACCAGGGGGAGGCAGAGACGGGGAGCAGTACTTC. The chain employs TRBV18 and TRBJ2-7, with D possibly matching TRBD2 (6 bases). The CDR3 covers 15 residues. Germline V CDR1 and CDR2: KGHSH, LQKENI. V was trimmed by 2 bases and J by 7 bases, leaving 18 bases between them. Using reference TRBV18 and TRBJ2-7 for the parts outside the CDR3, the full variable domain is NAGVMQNPRHLVRRRGQEARLRCSPMKGHSHVYWYRQLPEEGLKFMVYLQKENIIDESGMPKERFSAEFPKEGPSILRIQQVVRGDSAAYFCASSPGGGRDGEQYFGPGTRLTVT.

This clonotype was observed many times. CDR3 residues: CASSLYGGQGRYTF. The CDR3 DNA reads TGTGCCAGCAGTTTATATGGAGGACAGGGGCGCTACACCTTC. The chain links TRBV28 to TRBJ1-2; 9 bases align to TRBD1. The CDR3 runs 14 residues. V lost 1 base and J lost 9; bases outside the gene matches: 6. The germline CDR1 and CDR2 sequences are MDHEN and SYDVKM.

This clonotype was counted between two and nine times. This chain links TRBV4-2 with TRBJ2-1; TRBD1 matches at 11 bases. The CDR3 length is 18 residues. V shed 1 base and J 4 bases; nucleotides not matched to a gene: 9. CDR1 LGHNA and CDR2 YNFKEQ come from the germline V gene. The CDR3 bases are TGTGCCAGCAGCCAAGTTGGAGGAGGACAGGGGGCTTACAATGAGCAGTTCTTC. Translated: CASSQVGGGQGAYNEQFF.